The following is a T cell receptor (beta chain) sequence with its context. The target antigen is unknown. The method was immunoSEQ multiplex PCR; TCRdb's version includes in-frame clones alone and lacks a portion of them. The sample shows more than 50,000 clones, about 86% of them seen only once. The sample originates from a study of lymphopenia after photon versus proton radiotherapy. Study results and caveats: Under photons, naive T cells and diversity fell while effector/memory populations rose.

The CDR3 sequence is 14 residues long. Germline values: CDR1 SGHNT, CDR2 YYREEE (reference sequence). J was trimmed by 0 bases and V by 3 bases; bases with no gene match: 1. This clonotype was obtained from a man aged 50-60 years with gastric cancer. This sample comprised peripheral blood, obtained from a patient treated with photon-based radiotherapy. V and J are TRBV5-4 and TRBJ2-5; 8 nucleotides align to TRBD2. The CDR3 DNA is TGTGCCAGCAGCTCACTAGCGGACCAAGAGACCCAGTACTTC. Translated: CASSSLADQETQYF.